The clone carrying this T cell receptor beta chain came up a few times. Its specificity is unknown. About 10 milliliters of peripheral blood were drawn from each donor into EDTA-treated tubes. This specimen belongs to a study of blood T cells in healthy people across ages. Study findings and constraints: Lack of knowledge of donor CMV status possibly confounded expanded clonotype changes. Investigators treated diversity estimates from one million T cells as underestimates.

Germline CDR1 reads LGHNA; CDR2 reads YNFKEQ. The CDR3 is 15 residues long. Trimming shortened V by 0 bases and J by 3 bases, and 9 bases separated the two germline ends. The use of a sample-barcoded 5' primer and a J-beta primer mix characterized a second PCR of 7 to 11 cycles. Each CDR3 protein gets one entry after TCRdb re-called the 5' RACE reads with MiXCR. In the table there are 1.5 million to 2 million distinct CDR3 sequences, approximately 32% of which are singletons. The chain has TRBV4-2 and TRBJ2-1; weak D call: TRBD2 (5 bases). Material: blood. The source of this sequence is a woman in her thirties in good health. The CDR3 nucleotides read TGTGCCAGCAGCCAAGATACTAGGGACTACAATGAGCAGTTCTTC. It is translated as CASSQDTRDYNEQFF.